Included here is one T cell receptor (beta chain) sequence, with context. This sample stems from a study of blood T cell repertoires in COVID-19. Study in general: Sites in the United States, Italy and Spain provided acute and convalescent COVID-19 samples. PBMCs, B-cell-depleted T cells, or T cells provided the cDNA or gDNA that made up the material.

With 2 bases clipped from V and 0 bases from J, the junction kept 10 bases outside the gene matches. The CDR3 extends over 19 amino acids. Germline CDR1 and CDR2: KGHDR and SFDVKD. As originally analysed: Quantification of nucleated cells was approximated via reference gene primer amplification. Produced via immunoSEQ multiplex PCR; TCRdb's table is partial and in-frame only. The D gene and trimming were derived from the DNA, and the V and J assignments and clone size from that table. The profile shows about 320,000 clones, more than 75% of them singletons. The sample taken for sequencing was peripheral blood. The TCR originated in a woman aged 45-59 years with acute or convalescent COVID-19. The chain links TRBV24-1 to TRBJ2-2; 8 positions agree with TRBD1. The CDR3 loop is CATSDWQGAGPANTGELFF. The CDR3 DNA sequence: TGTGCCACCAGTGATTGGCAGGGGGCCGGACCTGCGAACACCGGGGAGCTGTTTTTT.